This TCR beta chain is drawn from a study of T cells in Graves' hyperthyroidism and ophthalmopathy. The TCR beta CDR3 regions underwent amplification using RNA transcripts as the source. A first-round RT-PCR of the TCR CDR3 used the HTBI primer set. MiXCR was run by TCRdb on the multiplex PCR reads, yielding one entry per CDR3 protein. The table has roughly 720,000 distinct CDR3 sequences, 15% to 20% seen once. Many counts were recorded for this clonotype. V shed 3 bases, J shed 7 bases, and the junction held 7 bases outside the gene matches. CDR1 and CDR2 from the germline V gene are KGHDR and SFDVKD. This CDR3 contains 15 residues.

The sequenced material came from blood. The receptor comes from a man in his fifties or sixties with Graves' hyperthyroidism. The chain recombines TRBV24-1 with TRBJ1-5, with 8 bases that match TRBD1. The CDR3 DNA is TGTGCCACCAGTGATCCGGCTCAGGGGGCCCAGCCCCAGCATTTT. Its protein product is CATSDPAQGAQPQHF.